The clone carrying this T cell receptor (beta chain) came up once. Its antigen remains unidentified. This sample is drawn from a study of shared clonotypes between healthy human individuals. Findings and caveats of the study: Sample collection involved blood only; tissue repertoires are likely different.

Investigators spread the genomic DNA of each subset evenly over several immunoSEQ plates. The data were produced by immunoSEQ multiplex PCR, yet TCRdb's version contains in-frame clones alone and is incomplete. The top ten hold 0.064% of the sample, which has more than 500,000 clones, roughly 95% seen once. Adults of Caucasian background living in Nashville, Tennessee made up all donors. The TCR comes from a woman in her twenties or thirties in good health. The source material was naive CD4+ T cells sorted from blood. Described subset: CD45RA+ positively selected.

The CDR3 loop is CASSPFERRYEQYF. CDR3 DNA: TGTGCCAGCAGCCCCTTTGAGCGGCGATACGAGCAGTACTTC. V usage is TRBV11-2 and J usage is TRBJ2-7; TRBD2 might be the D (5 bases). The germline V gene encodes CDR1 SGHAT and CDR2 FQNNGV. Trimming took 5 bases from V and 4 from J, leaving 15 bases between them. The CDR3 is made up of 14 amino acids.